This T cell receptor beta chain was identified during a study of T cell repertoires in cytomegalovirus infection. Study information: HLA-B-restricted CMV epitopes that are well studied, plus recently identified HLA-C-restricted ones, were used by the study. It can be stated that public TCR beta signatures indicated CMV infection as well as a matching HLA type. Study results and limitations: Summed frequency of shared TCR beta families picked out CMV carriers who also had the relevant HLA. Clonotype analysis showed dominance of the ex vivo response by HLA-C-restricted CMV-specific TCR beta clonotypes.

One entry per CDR3 protein, called by TCRdb with MiXCR from the reads. The repertoire holds tens of thousands of distinct CDR3 sequences, around a fifth seen once, with about four fifths in the top ten. To note about this clonotype: The antigen remains unidentified.

CDR1 is MNHEY and CDR2 is SVGEGT in the germline V gene. Trimming pared 7 bases from V and 2 bases from J, leaving 15 bases between. CDR3 length: 14 amino acids. The sequenced sample was CD8+ T cells from cultured PBMCs, obtained from culture after CMV antigen stimulation. V usage is TRBV6-2 or TRBV6-3 and J usage is TRBJ2-7; perhaps D is TRBD1 or TRBD2 (7 bases each). This TCR was sampled from a human donor in good health (CMV status not recorded). Some clones in this sample may be carry-over from other donors' samples. In DNA form, the CDR3 reads TGTGCCAGCAAGGTGGCAGGGGGGGCCTACGAGCAGTACTTC. It translates to CASKVAGGAYEQYF.